Here is one T cell receptor beta chain with its context. Seattle's cohort entered during active infection and was followed longitudinally. This entry is derived from a study of blood T cell repertoires in COVID-19. Study summary: COVID-19 samples, acute and convalescent, were from the United States, Italy and Spain. PBMCs, B-cell-depleted T cells, or T cells provided the cDNA or gDNA that made up the material.

V lost 5 bases and J lost 2, with 17 bases in between. This CDR3 contains 16 residues. CDR1 is MDHEN, CDR2 SYDVKM, per germline. The data were produced by immunoSEQ multiplex PCR, yet TCRdb's version contains in-frame clones alone and is incomplete. The table lists a few hundred thousand clones, 80% to 95% of them singletons. This sequence joins TRBV28 and TRBJ2-3; tentative D call: TRBD2 (6 bases). The source material was peripheral blood. The TCR was taken from a woman under 40 with COVID-19, enrolled during active disease. The DNA for the CDR3 is TGTGCCAGCAGTCCCGGGACTGTGCGCCTCACAGATACGCAGTATTTT. This encodes CASSPGTVRLTDTQYF.